The 14 T cell receptor beta chains in this list originate from one sample, sequenced in a study of cytomegalovirus exposure and HLA in healthy donors. The table came from immunoSEQ multiplex PCR; TCRdb's copy has only in-frame clones and leaves some out. The data hold fewer than 250,000 clones, with roughly 88% observed a single time. The sequencing sample was made of PBMCs. The receptors here all came from a woman aged 18-29 years in good health and CMV-seronegative.

The rearrangement joins TRBV5-1 to TRBJ1-3, with TRBD1 as a possible D gene (5 bases). Looked up from germline, CDR1 is SGHRS and CDR2 is YFSETQ. Deletions cut 2 bases from V and 1 base from J, with 10 bases between. CDR3 size: 15 residues. CDR3 sequence: CASSFSGLSGNTIYF. CDR3 nucleotide sequence: TGCGCCAGCAGCTTCTCAGGGCTATCTGGAAACACCATATATTTT. The whole variable domain, remainder taken from reference TRBV5-1 and TRBJ1-3, is KAGVTQTPRYLIKTRGQQVTLSCSPISGHRSVSWYQQTPGQGLQFLFEYFSETQRNKGNFPGRFSGRQFSNSRSEMNVSTLELGDSALYLCASSFSGLSGNTIYFGEGSWLTVV.

V usage is TRBV11-2 and J usage is TRBJ2-7; weak D call: TRBD2 (6 bases). The CDR3 has 16 residues. Germline V CDR1 and CDR2: SGHAT, FQNNGV. Trimming shortened V by 5 bases and J by 4 bases, and 21 bases separated the two germline ends. CDR3 region: CASSPRQAFGGYEQYF. CDR3 bases: TGTGCCAGCAGCCCCCGCCAAGCTTTCGGGGGATACGAGCAGTACTTC. Full variable domain (missing parts from reference TRBV11-2 and TRBJ2-7): EAGVAQSPRYKIIEKRQSVAFWCNPISGHATLYWYQQILGQGPKLLIQFQNNGVVDDSQLPKDRFSAERLKGVDSTLKIQPAKLEDSAVYLCASSPRQAFGGYEQYFGPGTRLTVT.

The rearrangement uses TRBV29-1 and TRBJ2-7, with D perhaps matching TRBD2 (5 bases). Germline V lookup: CDR1 SQVTM, CDR2 ANQGSEA. The length of the CDR3 is 11 residues. Trimming stripped 6 bases from V and 6 bases from J, with 12 bases between. The CDR3 loop is CSVGEGGEQYF. The CDR3 DNA is TGCAGCGTCGGGGAAGGAGGCGAGCAGTACTTC.

The CDR3 protein is CAWSTGVRHEQYF. The CDR3, as DNA: TGTGCCTGGAGTACGGGGGTTCGGCACGAGCAGTACTTC. The chain links TRBV30 to TRBJ2-7, with D possibly being TRBD2 (6 bases). The germline V gene encodes CDR1 GTSNPN and CDR2 SVGIG (reference sequence). Trimming took 2 bases from V and 5 from J, leaving 13 bases between them. The CDR3 is 13 residues long.

This chain connects TRBV7-9 to TRBJ1-4; no clear D. CDR3 size: 12 residues. The V and J ends lost 5 bases and 8 bases respectively, with 9 bases between them. CDR1 is SEHNR, CDR2 FQNEAQ, per germline (reference sequence). The CDR3 here is CASSRSVEKLFF. For the CDR3, the DNA is TGTGCCAGCAGCCGATCGGTGGAAAAACTGTTTTTT.

The chain links TRBV23-1 to TRBJ2-7; 7 bases are a match to TRBD1. TRBV23-1 is labeled an ORF, and its function is uncertain. The V gene end was trimmed by 3 bases and the J gene end by 7 bases; junction bases not matched to a gene: 12. The CDR3 loop spans 15 amino acids. CDR3 sequence reads: CASSQLDRIGREQYF. CDR3 DNA: TGCGCCAGCAGTCAGTTGGACAGGATCGGCCGGGAGCAGTACTTC.

In its sample, this clone was seen a few times. V and J are TRBV4-1 and TRBJ1-5; TRBD1 matches 9 bases. The CDR3 spans 15 residues. The germline V gene encodes CDR1 MGHRA and CDR2 YSYEKL. V lost 4 bases and J lost 7; bases outside the gene matches: 8. CDR3 nucleotides: TGCGCCAGCAGCCGGACAGGGGCCGGGAGGCAGCCCCAGCATTTT. Amino acid sequence: CASSRTGAGRQPQHF.

This chain links TRBV9 with TRBJ1-2, with a weak D call TRBD1 (5 bases). V was cut by 3 bases and J by 1 base, with 10 bases left in between. CDR3 length equals 14 residues. Germline V CDR1 and CDR2: SGDLS, YYNGEE. Here the CDR3 DNA reads TGTGCCAGCAGCGGTGGGGCATATAACTATGGCTACACCTTC. It yields the protein CASSGGAYNYGYTF.

This clone was seen a single time. V and J are TRBV7-8 and TRBJ1-2, with TRBD1 identical over 7 bases. CDR1 and CDR2 (germline): SGHVS, FQNEAQ. The CDR3 covers 17 residues. V lost 1 base to trimming and J lost 8 bases; unmatched junction nucleotides: 16. The CDR3 DNA is TGTGCCAGCAGCTTAGAGAGGTTGAGGGGGCGCCTAGGAGGCTACACCTTC. It yields the protein CASSLERLRGRLGGYTF.

The chain couples TRBV7-7 to TRBJ2-3; TRBD2 matches at 13 bases. Germline V gives CDR1 SSHAT, CDR2 FNYEAQ (reference sequence). The CDR3 runs to 16 residues. The V gene end was trimmed by 1 base and the J gene end by 6 bases; junction bases not matched to a gene: 4. The DNA of the CDR3 is TGTGCCAGCAGCTTAGGACTAGCGGGAGGTTTGGATACGCAGTATTTT. Its translation is CASSLGLAGGLDTQYF. The variable domain in full, completed from reference TRBV7-7 and TRBJ2-3, reads GAGVSQSPRYKVTKRGQDVTLRCDPISSHATLYWYQQALGQGPEFLTYFNYEAQPDKSGLPSDRFSAERPEGSISTLTIQRTEQRDSAMYRCASSLGLAGGLDTQYFGPGTRLTVL.

The V gene is TRBV21-1, the J gene TRBJ1-3; the table names TRBD1, a call not compared with the DNA. TRBV21-1 is annotated as a pseudogene. The CDR3 totals 15 residues. CDR3 amino acids: CASSKADRGGNTIYF. Here the CDR3 DNA reads TGTGCCAGCAGCAAAGCCGACAGGGGTGGAAACACCATATATTTT.

Turning to this clone: A read error may account for a junction end that differs from germline. The V gene is TRBV6-5, the J gene TRBJ2-4, with 9 bases fitting TRBD2. The CDR3 contains 16 residues. The germline V gene has CDR1 MNHEY and CDR2 SVGAGI. This CDR3 reads CASSLSGTSSKNIQYF. The CDR3 DNA reads TGTGCCAGTAGTTTGTCCGGGACTAGCAGTAAAAACATTCAGTACTTC.

J is TRBJ1-1 and V is TRBV19, with 9 bases identical to TRBD1. There are 15 residues in the CDR3. Germline values: CDR1 LNHDA, CDR2 SQIVND (reference sequence). With 7 bases clipped from V and 3 bases from J, the junction kept 9 bases outside the gene matches. CDR3 region: CASNRDRVIDTEAFF. Here the CDR3 DNA reads TGTGCCAGTAACCGGGACAGGGTTATTGACACTGAAGCTTTCTTT. The full variable domain, its missing parts supplied by reference TRBV19 and TRBJ1-1, is DGGITQSPKYLFRKEGQNVTLSCEQNLNHDAMYWYRQDPGQGLRLIYYSQIVNDFQKGDIAEGYSVSREKKESFPLTVTSAQKNPTAFYLCASNRDRVIDTEAFFGQGTRLTVV.

The chain has TRBV21-1 and TRBJ1-4; the DNA was not used to check the table's D call, TRBD1. TRBV21-1 is designated a pseudogene. The CDR3 has 16 amino acids. For the CDR3, the DNA is TGTGCCAGCAGCAAAATATCCTACAGGGATAATGAAAAACTGTTTTTT. It translates to CASSKISYRDNEKLFF.